This note documents a single TCR beta chain sequence. Some clones are missing from TCRdb's copy, which holds only in-frame ones; the method was immunoSEQ multiplex PCR. This table has about 58,000 clones, about 81% appearing once. The data derive from a study of blood T cell repertoires in COVID-19. Overall study context: T cells, B-cell-depleted T cells, or PBMCs supplied cDNA or gDNA.

CDR1 and CDR2 from the germline V gene are LNHDA and SQIVND (reference sequence). V was clipped by 6 bases and J by 3 bases; unmatched bases: 5. The CDR3 has 15 residues. This receptor was obtained from a man aged 55-75 years with COVID-19, enrolled during active disease. Input material: peripheral blood. The chain recombines TRBV19 with TRBJ2-3; 11 nucleotides match TRBD1. The CDR3 loop is CASSVGTGGTDTQYF. In DNA form, the CDR3 reads TGTGCCAGTAGCGTAGGGACAGGGGGTACAGATACGCAGTATTTT.